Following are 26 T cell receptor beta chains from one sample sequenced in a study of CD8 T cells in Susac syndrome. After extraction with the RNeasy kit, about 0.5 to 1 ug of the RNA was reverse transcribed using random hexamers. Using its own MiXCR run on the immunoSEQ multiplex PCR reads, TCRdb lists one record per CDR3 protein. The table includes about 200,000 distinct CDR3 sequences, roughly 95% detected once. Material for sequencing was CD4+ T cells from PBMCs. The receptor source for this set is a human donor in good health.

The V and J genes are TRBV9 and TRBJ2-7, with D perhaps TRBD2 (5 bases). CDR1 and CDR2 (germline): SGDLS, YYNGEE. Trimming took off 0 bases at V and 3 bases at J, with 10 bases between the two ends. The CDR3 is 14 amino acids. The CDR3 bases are TGTGCCAGCAGCGTAGGTAAACGGGGCTACGAGCAGTACTTC. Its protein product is CASSVGKRGYEQYF.

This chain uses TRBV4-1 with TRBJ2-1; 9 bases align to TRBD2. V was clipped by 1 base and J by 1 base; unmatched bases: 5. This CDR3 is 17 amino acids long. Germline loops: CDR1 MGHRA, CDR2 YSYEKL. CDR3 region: CASSQVRSGGSYNEQFF. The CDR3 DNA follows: TGCGCCAGCAGCCAAGTTCGGAGCGGGGGGTCCTACAATGAGCAGTTCTTC.

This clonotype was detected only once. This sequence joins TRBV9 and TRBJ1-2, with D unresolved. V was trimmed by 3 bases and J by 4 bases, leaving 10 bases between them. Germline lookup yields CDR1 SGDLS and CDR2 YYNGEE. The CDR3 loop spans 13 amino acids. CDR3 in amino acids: CASSAENAYGYTF. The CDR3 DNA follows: TGTGCCAGCAGCGCAGAGAACGCCTATGGCTACACCTTC. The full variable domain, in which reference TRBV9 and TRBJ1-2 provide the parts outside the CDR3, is DSGVTQTPKHLITATGQRVTLRCSPRSGDLSVYWYQQSLDQGLQFLIQYYNGEERAKGNILERFSAQQFPDLHSELNLSSLELGDSALYFCASSAENAYGYTFGSGTRLTVV.

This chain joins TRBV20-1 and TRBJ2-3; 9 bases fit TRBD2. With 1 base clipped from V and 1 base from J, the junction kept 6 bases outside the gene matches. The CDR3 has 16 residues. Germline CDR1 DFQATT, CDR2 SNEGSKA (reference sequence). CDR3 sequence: CSARGASGTGTDTQYF. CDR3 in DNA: TGCAGTGCTAGAGGGGCTAGCGGGACTGGCACAGATACGCAGTATTTT.

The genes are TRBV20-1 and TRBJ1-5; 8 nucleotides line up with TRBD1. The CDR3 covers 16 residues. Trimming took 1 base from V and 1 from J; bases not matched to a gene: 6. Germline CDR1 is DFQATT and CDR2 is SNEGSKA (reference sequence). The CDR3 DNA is TGCAGTGCTAGAGGGACGGACAGGGTAAGCAATCAGCCCCAGCATTTT. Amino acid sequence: CSARGTDRVSNQPQHF.

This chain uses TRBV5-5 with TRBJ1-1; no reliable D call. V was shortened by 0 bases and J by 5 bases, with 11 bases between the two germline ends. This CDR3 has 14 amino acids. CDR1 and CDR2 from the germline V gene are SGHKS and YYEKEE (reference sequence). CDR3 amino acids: CASSLVPRGTEAFF. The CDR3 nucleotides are TGTGCCAGCAGCTTGGTCCCGCGAGGGACTGAAGCTTTCTTT.

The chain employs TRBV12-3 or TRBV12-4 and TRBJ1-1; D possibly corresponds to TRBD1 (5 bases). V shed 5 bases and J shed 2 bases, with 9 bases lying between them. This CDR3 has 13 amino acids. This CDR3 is CASSRQFNTEAFF. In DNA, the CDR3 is TGTGCCAGCAGTAGACAGTTTAACACTGAAGCTTTCTTT.

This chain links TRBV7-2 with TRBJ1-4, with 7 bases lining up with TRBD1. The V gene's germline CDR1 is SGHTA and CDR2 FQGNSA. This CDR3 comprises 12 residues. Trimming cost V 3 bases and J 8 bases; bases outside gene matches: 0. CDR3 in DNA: TGTGCCAGCAGCTTGGACAGGGAAAAACTGTTTTTT. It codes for CASSLDREKLFF.

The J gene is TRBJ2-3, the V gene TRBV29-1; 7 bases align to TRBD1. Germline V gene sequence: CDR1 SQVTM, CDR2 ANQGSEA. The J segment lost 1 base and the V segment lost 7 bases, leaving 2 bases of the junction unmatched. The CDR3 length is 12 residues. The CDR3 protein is CSGTGGTDTQYF. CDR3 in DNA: TGCAGCGGAACAGGGGGCACAGATACGCAGTATTTT.

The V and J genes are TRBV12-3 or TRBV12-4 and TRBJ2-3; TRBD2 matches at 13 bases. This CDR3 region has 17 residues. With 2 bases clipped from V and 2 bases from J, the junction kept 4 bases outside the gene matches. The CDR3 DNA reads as TGTGCCAGCAGTTTAATGGGACTAGCGGGATTCACAGATACGCAGTATTTT. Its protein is CASSLMGLAGFTDTQYF.

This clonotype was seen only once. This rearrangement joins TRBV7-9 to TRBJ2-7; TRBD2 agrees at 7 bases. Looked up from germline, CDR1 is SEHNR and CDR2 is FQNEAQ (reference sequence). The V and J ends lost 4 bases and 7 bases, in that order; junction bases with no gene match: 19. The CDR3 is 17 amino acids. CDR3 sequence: CASSSDAFAGDGREQYF. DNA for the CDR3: TGTGCCAGCAGCTCGGATGCTTTTGCGGGGGACGGGAGGGAGCAGTACTTC.

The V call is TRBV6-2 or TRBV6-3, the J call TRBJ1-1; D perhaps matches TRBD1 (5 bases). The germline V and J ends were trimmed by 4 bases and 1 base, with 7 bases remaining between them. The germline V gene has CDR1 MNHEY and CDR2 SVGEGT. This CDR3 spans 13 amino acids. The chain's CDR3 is CASSWDGNTEAFF. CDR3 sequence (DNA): TGTGCCAGCAGTTGGGACGGGAACACTGAAGCTTTCTTT.

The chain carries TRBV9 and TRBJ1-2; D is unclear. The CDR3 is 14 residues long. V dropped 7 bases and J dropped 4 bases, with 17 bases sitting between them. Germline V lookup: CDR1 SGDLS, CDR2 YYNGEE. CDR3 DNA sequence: TGTGCCAGCTCCCCTCCTAGGGCGAGCTATGGCTACACCTTC. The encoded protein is CASSPPRASYGYTF. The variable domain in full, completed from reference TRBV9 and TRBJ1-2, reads DSGVTQTPKHLITATGQRVTLRCSPRSGDLSVYWYQQSLDQGLQFLIQYYNGEERAKGNILERFSAQQFPDLHSELNLSSLELGDSALYFCASSPPRASYGYTFGSGTRLTVV.

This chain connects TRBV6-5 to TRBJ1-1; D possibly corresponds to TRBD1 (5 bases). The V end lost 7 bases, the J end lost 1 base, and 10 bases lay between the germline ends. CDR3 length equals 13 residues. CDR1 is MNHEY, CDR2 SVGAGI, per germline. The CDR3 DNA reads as TGTGCCAGCAAGACAGTTAAGAACACTGAAGCTTTCTTT. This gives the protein CASKTVKNTEAFF.

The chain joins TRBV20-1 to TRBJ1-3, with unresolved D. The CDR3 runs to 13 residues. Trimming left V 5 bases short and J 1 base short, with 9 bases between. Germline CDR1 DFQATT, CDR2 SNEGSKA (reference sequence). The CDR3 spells CSALSKSGNTIYF. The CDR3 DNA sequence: TGCAGTGCTCTTTCCAAATCTGGAAACACCATATATTTT.

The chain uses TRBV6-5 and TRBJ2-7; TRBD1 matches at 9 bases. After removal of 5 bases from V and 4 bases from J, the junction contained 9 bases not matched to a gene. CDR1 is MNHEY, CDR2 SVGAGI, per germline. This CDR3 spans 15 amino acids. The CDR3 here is CASSPDPGQGYEQYV. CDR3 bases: TGTGCCAGCAGTCCCGATCCGGGACAGGGTTACGAGCAGTACGTC.

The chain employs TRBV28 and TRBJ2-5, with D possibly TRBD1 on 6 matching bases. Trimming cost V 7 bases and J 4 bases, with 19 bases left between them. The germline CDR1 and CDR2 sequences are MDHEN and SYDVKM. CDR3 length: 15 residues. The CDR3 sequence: CASKGTRHQGETQYF. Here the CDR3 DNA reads TGTGCCAGCAAGGGGACACGACACCAGGGAGAGACCCAGTACTTC. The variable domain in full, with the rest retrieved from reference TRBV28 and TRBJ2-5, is DVKVTQSSRYLVKRTGEKVFLECVQDMDHENMFWYRQDPGLGLRLIYFSYDVKMKEKGDIPEGYSVSREKKERFSLILESASTNQTSMYLCASKGTRHQGETQYFGPGTRLLVL.

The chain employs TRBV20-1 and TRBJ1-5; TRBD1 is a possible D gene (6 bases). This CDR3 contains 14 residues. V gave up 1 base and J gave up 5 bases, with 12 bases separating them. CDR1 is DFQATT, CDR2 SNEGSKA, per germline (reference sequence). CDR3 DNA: TGCAGTGCTAGAGTGGGGGCGCAGGATCAGCCCCAGCATTTT. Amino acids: CSARVGAQDQPQHF.

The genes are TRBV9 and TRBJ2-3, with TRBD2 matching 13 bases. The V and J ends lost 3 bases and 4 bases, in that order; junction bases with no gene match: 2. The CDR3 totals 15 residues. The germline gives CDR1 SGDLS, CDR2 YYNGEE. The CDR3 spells CASSATSGRADTQYF. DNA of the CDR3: TGTGCCAGCAGCGCCACTAGCGGGAGGGCAGATACGCAGTATTTT.

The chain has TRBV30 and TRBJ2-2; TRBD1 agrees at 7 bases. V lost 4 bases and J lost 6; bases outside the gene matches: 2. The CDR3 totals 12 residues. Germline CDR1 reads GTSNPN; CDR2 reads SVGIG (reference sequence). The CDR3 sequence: CAWTTGAGELFF. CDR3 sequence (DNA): TGTGCCTGGACAACAGGGGCCGGGGAGCTGTTTTTT.

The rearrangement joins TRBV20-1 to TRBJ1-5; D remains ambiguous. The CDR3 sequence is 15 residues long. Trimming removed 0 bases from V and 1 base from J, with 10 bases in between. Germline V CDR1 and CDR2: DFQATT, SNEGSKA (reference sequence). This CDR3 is CSARESGWSNQPQHF. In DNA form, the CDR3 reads TGCAGTGCTAGAGAATCAGGTTGGAGCAATCAGCCCCAGCATTTT.

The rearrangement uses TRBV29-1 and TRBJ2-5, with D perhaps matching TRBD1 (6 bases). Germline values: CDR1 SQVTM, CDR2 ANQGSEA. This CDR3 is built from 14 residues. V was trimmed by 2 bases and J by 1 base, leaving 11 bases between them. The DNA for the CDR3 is TGCAGCGTTGAATACCAGGGGCGCCAAGAGACCCAGTACTTC. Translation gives CSVEYQGRQETQYF.

The CDR3, as DNA: TGTGCCAGCAGCTCCCGAACAGGGGAGGAAGAGACCCAGTACTTC. It is translated as CASSSRTGEEETQYF. The chain carries TRBV11-3 and TRBJ2-5; weak D call: TRBD1 (7 bases). The CDR3 runs to 15 residues. CDR1 SGHNT and CDR2 YENEEA come from the germline V gene. The V end lost 4 bases, the J end lost 3 bases, and 15 bases lay between the germline ends.

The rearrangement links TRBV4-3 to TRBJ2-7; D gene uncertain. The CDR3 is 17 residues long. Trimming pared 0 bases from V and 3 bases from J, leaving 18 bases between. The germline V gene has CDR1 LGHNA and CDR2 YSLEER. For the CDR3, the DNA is TGCGCCAGCAGCCAAGATCCCCCTGGCGGCACCCACTACGAGCAGTACTTC. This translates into CASSQDPPGGTHYEQYF.

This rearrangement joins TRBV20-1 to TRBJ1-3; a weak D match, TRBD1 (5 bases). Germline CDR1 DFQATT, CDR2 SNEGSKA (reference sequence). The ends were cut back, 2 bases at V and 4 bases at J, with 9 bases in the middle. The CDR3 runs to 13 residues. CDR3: CSARIGEGNTIYF. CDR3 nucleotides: TGCAGTGCTAGAATAGGGGAGGGAAACACCATATATTTT.

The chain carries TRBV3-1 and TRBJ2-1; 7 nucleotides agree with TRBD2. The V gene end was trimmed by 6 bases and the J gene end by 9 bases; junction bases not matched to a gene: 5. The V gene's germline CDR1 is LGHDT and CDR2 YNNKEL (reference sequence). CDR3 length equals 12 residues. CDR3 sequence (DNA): TGTGCCAGCAGGCCGGGGGGTGGTGAGCAGTTCTTC. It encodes CASRPGGGEQFF.